Below, 29 T cell receptor beta chains from the same sample are listed, as sequenced in a study of T cell repertoires in cytomegalovirus infection. TCRdb passed the reads through MiXCR, listing each CDR3 protein once. Altogether under 200,000 distinct CDR3 sequences are present, 20% to 25% being singletons, with the ten largest covering more than 25%. Antigen specificity for these receptors is unknown. The material sequenced was CD8+ T cells from cultured PBMCs, taken from culture after CMV antigen stimulation. The source is a human donor in good health (CMV status not recorded). Some clones in this sample may be carry-over from other donors' samples.

The chain recombines TRBV9 with TRBJ1-6, with 9 bases aligning to TRBD1. Germline V CDR1 and CDR2: SGDLS, YYNGEE. The CDR3 is 17 residues long. After removal of 0 bases from V and 7 bases from J, the junction contained 8 bases not matched to a gene. The CDR3 nucleotides are TGTGCCAGCAGCGTAGAGGGACAGGGAGTCGAAAATTCACCCCTCCACTTT. It is translated as CASSVEGQGVENSPLHF. Together with reference TRBV9 and TRBJ1-6, the CDR3 gives the full variable domain: DSGVTQTPKHLITATGQRVTLRCSPRSGDLSVYWYQQSLDQGLQFLIQYYNGEERAKGNILERFSAQQFPDLHSELNLSSLELGDSALYFCASSVEGQGVENSPLHFGNGTRLTVT.

This clonotype has more than one count but fewer than ten. This chain links TRBV6-2 or TRBV6-3 with TRBJ2-7, with D tentatively TRBD2 (5 bases). Germline V CDR1 and CDR2: MNHEY, SVGEGT. Trimming removed 2 bases at V and 5 bases at J, with 7 bases between. CDR3 length: 12 residues. The CDR3 is CASSYGLNEQYF. DNA of the CDR3: TGTGCCAGCAGTTACGGACTGAACGAGCAGTACTTC.

This clonotype occurred a few times. The chain employs TRBV7-2 and TRBJ1-2, with 9 nucleotides matching TRBD1. Germline V gives CDR1 SGHTA, CDR2 FQGNSA. CDR3 size: 13 residues. V lost 5 bases to trimming and J lost 6 bases; unmatched junction nucleotides: 4. CDR3 protein: CASSQGQGNGYTF. The CDR3, as DNA: TGTGCCAGCAGCCAGGGACAGGGTAATGGCTACACCTTC.

Only a few counts were recorded for this clonotype. The genes are TRBV7-9 and TRBJ2-7; D is tentatively TRBD1 or TRBD2 (5 bases each). CDR1 is SEHNR, CDR2 FQNEAQ, per germline (reference sequence). The V gene lost 4 bases and the J gene lost 7 bases, with 14 bases spanning the gap. The CDR3 spans 13 residues. The CDR3 protein is CASSSSGAPEQYF. CDR3 in DNA: TGTGCCAGCAGCTCTTCCGGGGCTCCGGAGCAGTACTTC. The full variable domain, in which reference TRBV7-9 and TRBJ2-7 provide the parts outside the CDR3, is DTGVSQNPRHKITKRGQNVTFRCDPISEHNRLYWYRQTLGQGPEFLTYFQNEAQLEKSRLLSDRFSAERPKGSFSTLEIQRTEQGDSAMYLCASSSSGAPEQYFGPGTRLTVT.

The genes are TRBV23-1 and TRBJ2-3; D is ambiguous. TRBV23-1 is marked as an open reading frame, function uncertain. The CDR3 totals 15 residues. The V end lost 0 bases, the J end lost 5 bases, and 12 bases lay between the germline ends. Here the CDR3 reads CASSQSVRKGDTQYF. As DNA, the CDR3 is TGCGCCAGCAGTCAATCGGTTCGTAAAGGAGATACGCAGTATTTT.

J is TRBJ1-2 and V is TRBV20-1; 9 nucleotides agree with TRBD1. The CDR3 runs 15 residues. Germline loops: CDR1 DFQATT, CDR2 SNEGSKA (reference sequence). V shed 3 bases and J 8 bases; nucleotides not matched to a gene: 13. The CDR3 DNA reads as TGCAGTGCTAGTCTCGCCGGGACAGGGATCGACGGCTACACCTTC. Its protein product is CSASLAGTGIDGYTF.

V and J are TRBV27 and TRBJ1-2, with D possibly TRBD1 on 6 matching bases. V lost 3 bases and J lost 4, with 15 bases in between. The CDR3 has 15 residues. CDR1 is MNHEY and CDR2 is SMNVEV in the germline V gene (reference sequence). The CDR3 nucleotides read TGTGCCAGCAGTTTGCGAGGGGGTTTGGGCTATGGCTACACCTTC. It encodes CASSLRGGLGYGYTF.

The chain couples TRBV12-3 or TRBV12-4 to TRBJ1-5; tentatively, D is TRBD1 (6 bases). CDR3 length: 13 residues. With 6 bases removed from V and 5 bases from J, the gap between germline ends came to 11 bases. CDR3 nucleotides: TGTGCCAGCAGCCGGGACACGTATCAGCCCCAGCATTTT. Amino acid sequence: CASSRDTYQPQHF.

The sample holds a few counts of this clonotype. The chain couples TRBV7-3 to TRBJ1-1; D not certain. The V end lost 6 bases, the J end lost 6 bases, and 14 bases lay between the germline ends. CDR1 and CDR2 from the germline V gene are SGHTA and FQGTGA. The CDR3 extends over 13 amino acids. DNA for the CDR3: TGTGCCAGCAGGTTCCCGGGCCCGCCTGAAGCTTTCTTT. Protein: CASRFPGPPEAFF.

This clonotype has just a few counts. The chain combines TRBV11-2 with TRBJ2-7; D possibly corresponds to TRBD1 (6 bases). Trimming shortened V by 2 bases and J by 6 bases, and 17 bases separated the two germline ends. This CDR3 comprises 15 residues. The germline V gene has CDR1 SGHAT and CDR2 FQNNGV. CDR3 coding DNA: TGTGCCAGCAGCTTAATGGTTGCAGGGGAAGGCGAGCAGTACTTC. Translation: CASSLMVAGEGEQYF.

V and J are TRBV7-2 and TRBJ1-2; D is ambiguous. V was trimmed by 2 bases and J by 2 bases, leaving 12 bases between them. Germline V gene lookup returns CDR1 SGHTA and CDR2 FQGNSA. This CDR3 contains 15 residues. The CDR3 DNA sequence: TGTGCCAGCAGCTTACCCAGGTGGGCAAACTATGGCTACACCTTC. This codes for CASSLPRWANYGYTF. The entire variable domain, with the rest obtained from reference TRBV7-2 and TRBJ1-2, is as follows: GAGVSQSPSNKVTEKGKDVELRCDPISGHTALYWYRQSLGQGLEFLIYFQGNSAPDKSGLPSDRFSAERTGGSVSTLTIQRTQQEDSAVYLCASSLPRWANYGYTFGSGTRLTVV.

The table lists this clonotype with a few counts. V usage is TRBV6-2 or TRBV6-3 and J usage is TRBJ2-5; 14 bases agree with TRBD2. CDR1 and CDR2 (germline): MNHEY, SVGEGT. V was clipped by 0 bases and J by 5 bases; unmatched bases: 8. This CDR3 contains 18 residues. The CDR3 DNA sequence: TGTGCCAGCAGTTACTCGACGACTAGCGGGGGGGCCGAGGAGACCCAGTACTTC. The encoded protein is CASSYSTTSGGAEETQYF.

The sample holds one count of this clonotype. This chain links TRBV15 with TRBJ2-7; a weak D match, TRBD2 (5 bases). The CDR3 length is 14 residues. V lost 3 bases and J 3 bases, leaving 12 bases between the germline ends. CDR1 is LNHNV and CDR2 is YYDKDF in the germline V gene (reference sequence). CDR3 region: CATSSGIGIYEQYF. CDR3 sequence (DNA): TGTGCCACCAGCAGCGGGATCGGGATCTACGAGCAGTACTTC.

At least ten counts were recorded for this clonotype. This sequence joins TRBV3-1 and TRBJ1-2, with D hard to call. CDR3 length equals 14 residues. Germline assignment: CDR1 LGHDT and CDR2 YNNKEL (reference sequence). The V gene lost 4 bases and the J gene lost 4 bases, with 13 bases spanning the gap. Here the CDR3 reads CASSPGRLPYGYTF. Here the CDR3 DNA reads TGTGCCAGCAGCCCCGGACGCCTCCCCTATGGCTACACCTTC. The full variable domain, with the rest looked up from reference TRBV3-1 and TRBJ1-2, is DTAVSQTPKYLVTQMGNDKSIKCEQNLGHDTMYWYKQDSKKFLKIMFSYNNKELIINETVPNRFSPKSPDKAHLNLHINSLELGDSAVYFCASSPGRLPYGYTFGSGTRLTVV.

This chain connects TRBV6-5 to TRBJ1-5; D not resolved. The CDR3 totals 13 residues. Germline V gene lookup returns CDR1 MNHEY and CDR2 SVGAGI. The V end lost 0 bases, the J end lost 3 bases, and 3 bases lay between the germline ends. Written as DNA, the CDR3 is TGTGCCAGCAGTTACTCGAACAATCAGCCCCAGCATTTT. This encodes CASSYSNNQPQHF.

V usage is TRBV7-8 and J usage is TRBJ1-3; tentative D call: TRBD1 (5 bases). Germline CDR1 is SGHVS and CDR2 is FQNEAQ. V lost 11 bases and J 0 bases, leaving 14 bases between the germline ends. The CDR3 is made up of 14 amino acids. The CDR3 sequence: CAATGPNSGNTIYF. DNA of the CDR3: TGTGCCGCCACAGGACCGAACTCTGGAAACACCATATATTTT. The complete variable domain, with remaining parts taken from reference TRBV7-8 and TRBJ1-3, reads GAGVSQSPRYKVAKRGQDVALRCDPISGHVSLFWYQQALGQGPEFLTYFQNEAQLDKSGLPSDRFFAERPEGSVSTLKIQRTQQEDSAVYLCAATGPNSGNTIYFGEGSWLTVV.

This clonotype was seen a handful of times. The rearrangement links TRBV7-8 to TRBJ2-7; no clear D gene. CDR1 is SGHVS and CDR2 is FQNEAQ in the germline V gene. This CDR3 contains 16 residues. V lost 0 bases to trimming and J lost 2 bases, with 14 bases between them. The CDR3 sequence: CASSLAGRVEPYEQYF. The CDR3 DNA sequence: TGTGCCAGCAGCTTAGCCGGACGCGTGGAGCCCTACGAGCAGTACTTC. The whole variable domain, filled in from reference TRBV7-8 and TRBJ2-7, reads GAGVSQSPRYKVAKRGQDVALRCDPISGHVSLFWYQQALGQGPEFLTYFQNEAQLDKSGLPSDRFFAERPEGSVSTLKIQRTQQEDSAVYLCASSLAGRVEPYEQYFGPGTRLTVT.

This clonotype was recorded a few times. The V and J genes are TRBV7-8 and TRBJ2-7, with 9 bases that match TRBD1. Trimming cost V 7 bases and J 3 bases; bases outside gene matches: 7. The CDR3 consists of 14 residues. Germline CDR1 is SGHVS and CDR2 is FQNEAQ. The CDR3 loop reads CASTPGQGNYEQYF. CDR3 bases: TGTGCCAGCACCCCGGGACAGGGTAACTACGAGCAGTACTTC. The full variable domain, with the rest looked up from reference TRBV7-8 and TRBJ2-7, is GAGVSQSPRYKVAKRGQDVALRCDPISGHVSLFWYQQALGQGPEFLTYFQNEAQLDKSGLPSDRFFAERPEGSVSTLKIQRTQQEDSAVYLCASTPGQGNYEQYFGPGTRLTVT.

The chain carries TRBV6-2 or TRBV6-3 and TRBJ1-5; no reliable D call. Trimming stripped 8 bases from V and 3 bases from J, with 11 bases between. The germline V gene encodes CDR1 MNHEY and CDR2 SVGEGT. The CDR3 loop spans 13 amino acids. The CDR3 DNA is TGTGCCAGCGCTCTTACCCCCAATCAGCCCCAGCATTTT. This translates into CASALTPNQPQHF.

This clonotype was counted only a few times. The chain recombines TRBV7-9 with TRBJ2-7; D not certain. This CDR3 region has 16 residues. Per germline, CDR1 SEHNR and CDR2 FQNEAQ (reference sequence). Trimming took 0 bases from V and 0 from J, leaving 12 bases between them. CDR3 protein: CASSLANGVSSYEQYF. DNA for the CDR3: TGTGCCAGCAGCTTAGCGAATGGGGTCAGCTCCTACGAGCAGTACTTC.

There are a few counts of this clonotype. The gene calls are TRBV7-8 and TRBJ2-3; tentative D call: TRBD1 (6 bases). The V and J ends lost 1 base and 6 bases respectively, with 14 bases between them. Germline CDR1 reads SGHVS; CDR2 reads FQNEAQ. This CDR3 spans 15 amino acids. The CDR3 protein is CASSLVATQGDTQYF. The CDR3 nucleotides read TGTGCCAGCAGCTTAGTGGCGACGCAGGGGGATACGCAGTATTTT.

The rearrangement links TRBV7-2 to TRBJ1-1, with a possible D match to TRBD1 (6 bases). The germline V gene encodes CDR1 SGHTA and CDR2 FQGNSA. Deletions cut 3 bases from V and 1 base from J, with 12 bases between. This CDR3 contains 15 residues. The CDR3 loop reads CASSLRDTANTEAFF. In DNA form, the CDR3 reads TGTGCCAGCAGCTTGAGGGACACCGCGAACACTGAAGCTTTCTTT.

This clonotype appeared many times. The V and J genes are TRBV7-2 and TRBJ1-1; 7 nucleotides agree with TRBD1. The CDR3 extends over 15 amino acids. CDR1 and CDR2 (germline): SGHTA, FQGNSA. The V segment lost 5 bases and the J segment 0 bases; nucleotides outside the gene matches: 6. CDR3 DNA: TGTGCCAGCAGCCTCACAGGGGTTTTGAACACTGAAGCTTTCTTT. It is translated as CASSLTGVLNTEAFF.

V usage is TRBV4-1 and J usage is TRBJ2-7; D not resolved. CDR1 and CDR2 (germline): MGHRA, YSYEKL. Trimming took off 1 base at V and 5 bases at J, with 9 bases between the two ends. The CDR3 contains 13 residues. The CDR3 here is CASSQGYVDEQYF. The CDR3 coding sequence is TGCGCCAGCAGCCAAGGATATGTAGACGAGCAGTACTTC.

The genes are TRBV27 and TRBJ1-2; no clear D. The germline V and J ends were trimmed by 3 bases and 4 bases, with 12 bases remaining between them. Looked up from germline, CDR1 is MNHEY and CDR2 is SMNVEV (reference sequence). CDR3 length equals 14 residues. The DNA of the CDR3 is TGTGCCAGCAGTTTTCGCGGCGGGTCCTATGGCTACACCTTC. Its protein is CASSFRGGSYGYTF.

This clonotype was observed a few times. V gene TRBV2 combines with J gene TRBJ2-5; the match to TRBD1 covers 7 bases. The CDR3 sequence is 11 residues long. Germline values: CDR1 SNHLY, CDR2 FYNNEI. The CDR3 nucleotides are TGTGGGACAGGAACGCAAGAGACCCAGTACTTC. The encoded protein is CGTGTQETQYF. Combining the CDR3 with reference TRBV2 and TRBJ2-5 gives the whole variable domain EPEVTQTPSHQVTQMGQEVILRCVPISNHLYFYWYRQILGQKVEFLVSFYNNEISEKSEIFDDQFSVERPDGSNFTLKIRSTKLEDSAMYFCGTGTQETQYFGPGTRLLVL.

The rearrangement links TRBV6-2 or TRBV6-3 to TRBJ2-1; possibly TRBD1 for D (6 bases). The CDR3 covers 13 residues. V was shortened by 4 bases and J by 6 bases, with 10 bases between the two germline ends. Germline assignment: CDR1 MNHEY and CDR2 SVGEGT. The CDR3: CASSFGTPNEQFF. The CDR3, as DNA: TGTGCCAGCAGTTTCGGGACACCCAATGAGCAGTTCTTC.

The chain links TRBV7-3 to TRBJ2-1; D is unresolved. The germline V gene encodes CDR1 SGHTA and CDR2 FQGTGA. V was cut by 5 bases and J by 6 bases, with 11 bases left in between. CDR3 length equals 13 residues. DNA for the CDR3: TGTGCCAGCAGCATAAACCGAGTCAATGAGCAGTTCTTC. Translating it yields CASSINRVNEQFF.

The V gene is TRBV7-8, the J gene TRBJ2-1; 10 nucleotides align to TRBD1. V shed 4 bases and J 5 bases; nucleotides not matched to a gene: 8. Germline V gives CDR1 SGHVS, CDR2 FQNEAQ. The CDR3 length is 16 residues. As DNA, the CDR3 is TGTGCCAGCAGCTACCCGACAGGGGGCGCCGACAATGAGCAGTTCTTC. Protein: CASSYPTGGADNEQFF.